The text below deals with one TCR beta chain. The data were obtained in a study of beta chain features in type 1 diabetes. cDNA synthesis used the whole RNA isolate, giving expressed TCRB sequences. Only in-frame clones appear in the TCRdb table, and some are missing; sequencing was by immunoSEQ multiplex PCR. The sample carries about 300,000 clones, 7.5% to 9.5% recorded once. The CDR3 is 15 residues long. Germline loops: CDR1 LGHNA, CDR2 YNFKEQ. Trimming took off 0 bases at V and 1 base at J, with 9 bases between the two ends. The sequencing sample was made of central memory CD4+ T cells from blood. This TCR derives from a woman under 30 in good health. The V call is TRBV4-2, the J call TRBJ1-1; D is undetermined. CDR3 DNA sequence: TGTGCCAGCAGCCAAGAAGTGTCAGAGAACACTGAAGCTTTCTTT. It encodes CASSQEVSENTEAFF.